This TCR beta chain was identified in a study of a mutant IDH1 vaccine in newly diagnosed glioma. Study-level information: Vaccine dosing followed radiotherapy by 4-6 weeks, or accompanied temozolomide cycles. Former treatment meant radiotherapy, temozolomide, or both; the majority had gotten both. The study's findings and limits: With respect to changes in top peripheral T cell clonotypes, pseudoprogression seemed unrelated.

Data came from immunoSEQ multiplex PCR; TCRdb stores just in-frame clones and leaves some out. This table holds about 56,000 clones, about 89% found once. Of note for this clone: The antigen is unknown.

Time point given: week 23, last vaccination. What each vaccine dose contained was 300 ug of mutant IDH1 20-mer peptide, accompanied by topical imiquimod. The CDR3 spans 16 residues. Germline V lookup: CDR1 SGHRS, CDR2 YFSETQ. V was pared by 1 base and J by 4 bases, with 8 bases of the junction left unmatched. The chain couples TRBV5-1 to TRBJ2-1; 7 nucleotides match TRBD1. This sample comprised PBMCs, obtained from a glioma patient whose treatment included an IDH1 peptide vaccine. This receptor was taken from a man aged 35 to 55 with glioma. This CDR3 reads CASSLRGMGQYNEQFF. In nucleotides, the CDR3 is TGCGCCAGCAGCTTGCGAGGGATGGGACAGTACAATGAGCAGTTCTTC.